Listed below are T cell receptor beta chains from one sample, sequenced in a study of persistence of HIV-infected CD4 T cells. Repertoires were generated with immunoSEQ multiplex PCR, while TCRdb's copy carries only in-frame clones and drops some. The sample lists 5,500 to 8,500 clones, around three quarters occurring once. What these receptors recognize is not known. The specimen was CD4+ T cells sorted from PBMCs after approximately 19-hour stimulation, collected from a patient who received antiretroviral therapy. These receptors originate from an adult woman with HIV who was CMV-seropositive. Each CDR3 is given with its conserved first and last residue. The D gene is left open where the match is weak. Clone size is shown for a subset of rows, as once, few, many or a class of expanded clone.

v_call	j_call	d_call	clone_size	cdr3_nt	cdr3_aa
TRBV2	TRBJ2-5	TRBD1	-	TGTGCCAGCACTGGAGGACAGGGGAGGGAGACCCAGTACTTC	CASTGGQGRETQYF
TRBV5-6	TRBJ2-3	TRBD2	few	TGTGCCAGCAGCTGGGGACTAGAAGGTCCTTCAGATACGCAGTATTTT	CASSWGLEGPSDTQYF
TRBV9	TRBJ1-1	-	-	TGTGCCAGCAGCGGACGGTCGAACACTGAAGCTTTCTTT	CASSGRSNTEAFF
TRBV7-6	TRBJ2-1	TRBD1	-	TGTGCCAGCAGCTCCGGACAGGGTCGGTACAATGAGCAGTTCTTC	CASSSGQGRYNEQFF
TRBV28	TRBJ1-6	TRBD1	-	TGTGCCAGCAGGGGGACAGGCTATAATTCACCCCTCCACTTT	CASRGTGYNSPLHF
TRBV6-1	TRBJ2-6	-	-	TGTGCCAGCAGTGAACAAGCACAGAGCTCTGGGGCCAACGTCCTGACTTTC	CASSEQAQSSGANVLTF
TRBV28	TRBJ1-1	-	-	TGTGCCAGCAGTTTACGCAACACTGAAGCTTTCTTT	CASSLRNTEAFF
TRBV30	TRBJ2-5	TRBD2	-	TGTGCCTGGAGTGTACCAGGGAGGGGAGAGACCCAGTACTTC	CAWSVPGRGETQYF
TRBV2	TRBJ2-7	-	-	TGTGCCAGCGCGCGAGGGGTAACCTACGAGCAGTACTTC	CASARGVTYEQYF
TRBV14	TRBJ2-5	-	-	TGTGCCAGCAGCCAAGATATCTACCAGCCAGAGACCCAGTACTTC	CASSQDIYQPETQYF
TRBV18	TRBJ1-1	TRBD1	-	TGTGCCAGCTCACCAGGGGACAGGGCAGCTTTCTTT	CASSPGDRAAFF
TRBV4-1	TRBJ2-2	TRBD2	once	TGCGCCAGCAGCAAAGAGTACGGGGGGGCAGGGAGTGGCGGGGAGCTGTTTTTT	CASSKEYGGAGSGGELFF